This TCR beta chain was obtained from a study of identical twins. The study, taken as a whole, reports: Out-of-frame alpha sequences shared between twins exhibited an excess of low generation probability. Beta clonotypes that were abundant in cord blood contained fewer insertions, a pattern absent from memory repertoires.

A few counts support this clonotype. Its antigen is not identified. An end of the junction differs from the germline gene, which may be a read error. A single record per CDR3 protein comes from TCRdb applying MiXCR to the 5' RACE reads. The table records around 250,000 distinct CDR3 sequences, approximately 7% of them present only once. Germline CDR1 is DFQATT and CDR2 is SNEGSKA (reference sequence). The CDR3 length is 16 residues. The sample also formed part of further work on yellow fever vaccine responses in identical twins.

The sequence was obtained from a woman younger than 35 in good health. The specimen was memory (CD45RO+) T cells sorted from blood. The genes are TRBV20-1 and TRBJ2-2; weak D call: TRBD2 (6 bases). The CDR3 bases are TGCTGTGCTAGGGATCCGGGACTGGCGAACACCGGGGAGCTGTTTTTT. Its protein is CCARDPGLANTGELFF.